This passage covers 10 T cell receptor beta chains from one sample sequenced in a study of cytotoxic CD8 clonotypes in ibrutinib-treated CLL. Measured with immunoSEQ multiplex PCR; TCRdb has only the in-frame clones, and not every one. This table holds about 22,000 clones, roughly 80% found once. The material sequenced was PBMCs, taken before ibrutinib treatment. Receptor source: a human donor with chronic lymphocytic leukemia.

The J gene is TRBJ2-5, the V gene TRBV7-9; weak D call: TRBD2 (7 bases). The CDR3 is 14 amino acids. The V end was cut by 4 bases, the J end by 4 bases, with 13 bases between. CDR1 is SEHNR, CDR2 FQNEAQ, per germline (reference sequence). The CDR3 bases are TGTGCCAGCAGCTCGGGGGGCCTGGGAGAGACCCAGTACTTC. It encodes CASSSGGLGETQYF.

The chain links TRBV7-2 to TRBJ2-1; no firm D call. Germline assignment: CDR1 SGHTA and CDR2 FQGNSA. The CDR3 is 13 amino acids. Trimming stripped 5 bases from V and 5 bases from J, with 10 bases between. CDR3 sequence (DNA): TGTGCCAGCAGCCCTACTGGAAACAATGAGCAGTTCTTC. This encodes CASSPTGNNEQFF.

The chain is built from TRBV18 and TRBJ1-1; possibly TRBD1 for D (5 bases). Germline CDR1 and CDR2: KGHSH and LQKENI. Trimming removed 2 bases from V and 3 bases from J, with 13 bases in between. The CDR3 sequence is 15 residues long. CDR3 sequence (DNA): TGTGCCAGCTCACCATTTCAAGGGACCTACACTGAAGCTTTCTTT. It is translated as CASSPFQGTYTEAFF. The entire variable domain, with the rest obtained from reference TRBV18 and TRBJ1-1, is as follows: NAGVMQNPRHLVRRRGQEARLRCSPMKGHSHVYWYRQLPEEGLKFMVYLQKENIIDESGMPKERFSAEFPKEGPSILRIQQVVRGDSAAYFCASSPFQGTYTEAFFGQGTRLTVV.

V usage is TRBV9 and J usage is TRBJ1-1, with D possibly matching TRBD1 (6 bases). CDR3 length equals 15 residues. The V end lost 3 bases, the J end lost 3 bases, and 15 bases lay between the germline ends. Germline loops: CDR1 SGDLS, CDR2 YYNGEE. The CDR3 DNA is TGTGCCAGCAGCGCCCAACAGGGAGGGTACACTGAAGCTTTCTTT. Amino acids: CASSAQQGGYTEAFF. Together with reference TRBV9 and TRBJ1-1, the CDR3 gives the full variable domain: DSGVTQTPKHLITATGQRVTLRCSPRSGDLSVYWYQQSLDQGLQFLIQYYNGEERAKGNILERFSAQQFPDLHSELNLSSLELGDSALYFCASSAQQGGYTEAFFGQGTRLTVV.

This chain connects TRBV30 to TRBJ1-1; the D gene is possibly TRBD1 (5 bases). Trimming removed 4 bases from V and 5 bases from J, with 20 bases in between. The CDR3 spans 15 residues. Germline V CDR1 and CDR2: GTSNPN, SVGIG (reference sequence). The CDR3 coding sequence is TGTGCCTGGATTTCCCCCAGATCGTGGGGGACTGAAGCTTTCTTT. It specifies CAWISPRSWGTEAFF.

This chain joins TRBV18 and TRBJ1-5; the match to TRBD1 covers 8 bases. CDR3 length: 18 amino acids. The V segment lost 3 bases and the J segment 4 bases; nucleotides outside the gene matches: 14. In germline, CDR1 is KGHSH, CDR2 LQKENI. As DNA, the CDR3 is TGTGCCAGCTCACCGCGCCCCACAGGGGGGTGGGGGAATCAGCCCCAGCATTTT. This codes for CASSPRPTGGWGNQPQHF.

The V and J genes are TRBV7-2 and TRBJ2-5; possible D gene TRBD2, 7 bases. Germline CDR1 SGHTA, CDR2 FQGNSA. The CDR3 extends over 17 amino acids. Trimming took off 0 bases at V and 1 base at J, with 15 bases between the two ends. The CDR3 loop reads CASSLAWRGGGQETQYF. The CDR3 nucleotides are TGTGCCAGCAGCTTAGCTTGGAGAGGGGGGGGCCAAGAGACCCAGTACTTC.

This clone was seen only once. J is TRBJ2-3 and V is TRBV4-1; 7 bases agree with TRBD2. This CDR3 has 16 residues. J was trimmed by 4 bases and V by 3 bases; bases with no gene match: 10. Looked up from germline, CDR1 is MGHRA and CDR2 is YSYEKL. CDR3: CASSHPAGPESDTQYF. The CDR3, as DNA: TGCGCCAGCAGCCACCCAGCGGGGCCGGAGTCAGATACGCAGTATTTT.

The V and J genes are TRBV7-2 and TRBJ2-7; 8 bases are shared with TRBD2. Germline V gene sequence: CDR1 SGHTA, CDR2 FQGNSA. CDR3 length: 16 amino acids. V shed 6 bases, J shed 6 bases, and the junction held 16 bases outside the gene matches. CDR3 coding DNA: TGTGCCAGCAGACGTCCCGGGACTAGTCCATCAAGCGAGCAGTACTTC. Its translation is CASRRPGTSPSSEQYF.

The chain combines TRBV7-3 with TRBJ1-2; D may be TRBD1 (5 bases). The CDR3 has 14 residues. The germline V and J ends were trimmed by 7 bases and 3 bases, with 15 bases remaining between them. CDR1 and CDR2 (germline): SGHTA, FQGTGA. CDR3 protein: CASNSGIRYYGYTF. The CDR3 nucleotides read TGTGCCAGCAACTCAGGGATTAGATACTATGGCTACACCTTC.